The rows below give T cell receptor beta chains drawn from one sample of a study of glioma-infiltrating T cells after dendritic cell vaccination. Clones were read by immunoSEQ multiplex PCR, and TCRdb kept only the in-frame ones, dropping some. The data show about 110,000 clones, nearly 90% seen once. The material was blood, obtained after dendritic cell vaccination. These receptors originate from a human donor with glioblastoma. The CDR3 runs from the conserved cysteine through the conserved F or W. D genes are given only for firm matches. Some rows mark clone size as missing; the rest say once, few, many or name a class of expanded clone.

V	size	J	D	DNA	CDR3
TRBV18	NA	TRBJ1-6	NA	TGTGCCAGCTCCCCGCGGAATTCACCCCTCCACTTT	CASSPRNSPLHF
TRBV7-7	NA	TRBJ2-7	TRBD1	TGTGCTAGCAGCTTTGGACAGGGAAACGAGCAGTACTTC	CASSFGQGNEQYF
TRBV30	NA	TRBJ2-5	NA	TGTGCCTGGGCCACAGGGATCCAAGAGACCCAGTACTTC	CAWATGIQETQYF
TRBV11-2	NA	TRBJ2-3	TRBD2	TGTGCCAGCAGCTTAGTGACCAGCGGGGGGGCGAGAGATACGCAGTATTTT	CASSLVTSGGARDTQYF
TRBV18	NA	TRBJ1-4	NA	TGTGCCAGCTCACCTTCCGGCCTGGGGGGTGAAAAACTGTTTTTT	CASSPSGLGGEKLFF
TRBV5-4	NA	TRBJ2-3	NA	TGTGCCAGCAGCTTACCAGCGGACCCTAGCACAGATACGCAGTATTTT	CASSLPADPSTDTQYF
TRBV2	NA	TRBJ2-7	TRBD1	TGTGCCAGCAGGGACAGGAACCTGGGGATGAACTTC	CASRDRNLGMNF
TRBV7-9	once	TRBJ1-1	NA	TGTGCCAGCAGTTCCCAATACACTGAAGCTTTCTTT	CASSSQYTEAFF
TRBV6-1	NA	TRBJ1-2	TRBD1	TGTGCCAGCGCTATGGACAGGATAGTAGACTATGGCTACACCTTC	CASAMDRIVDYGYTF
TRBV6-1	NA	TRBJ2-5	NA	TGTGCCAGCAGTGAGGGGACACTCTACCAAGAGACCCAGTACTTC	CASSEGTLYQETQYF
TRBV27	NA	TRBJ2-2	NA	TGTGCCAGCAGTTTCAAGGGGACCGGGGAGCTGTTTTTT	CASSFKGTGELFF
TRBV4-1	once	TRBJ2-3	TRBD2	TGCGCCAGCAGCCCGCGCCAACTAGCGGGTAGCACAGATACGCAGTATTTT	CASSPRQLAGSTDTQYF
TRBV2	NA	TRBJ2-2	TRBD1	TGTGCCAGCACCGGGACAGGGGCAACCGGGGAGCTGTTTTTT	CASTGTGATGELFF
TRBV30	once	TRBJ1-2	NA	TGTGCCCACCCGGGAGGGAGGAATGGCTACACCTTC	CAHPGGRNGYTF
TRBV2	NA	TRBJ2-1	TRBD2	TGTGCCAGCAGTGGGGCTGAGCGGGGTAGGCCTATGGGTTTCTACAATGAGCAGTTCTTC	CASSGAERGRPMGFYNEQFF
TRBV5-1	NA	TRBJ1-1	NA	TGCGCCAGCAGCTATCGGACAGCGAACACTGAAGCTTTCTTT	CASSYRTANTEAFF
TRBV30	NA	TRBJ1-1	TRBD1	TGTGCCTGGAGTGAGACAGGGTGGTCAGTAAACACTGAAGCTTTCTTT	CAWSETGWSVNTEAFF
TRBV13	few	TRBJ2-3	NA	TGTGCCAGCAGCGCCCGTCGGGGTTATACGCAGTATTTT	CASSARRGYTQYF
TRBV5-4	NA	TRBJ1-2	NA	TGTGCCAGCAGCTTGAGGGGGGGAAACTATGGCTACACCTTC	CASSLRGGNYGYTF
TRBV9	NA	TRBJ2-4	NA	TGTGCCAGCAGCGATGGGGGCCCTGGCGGGTTAGCCAAAAACATTCAGTACTTC	CASSDGGPGGLAKNIQYF
TRBV5-1	NA	TRBJ1-2	TRBD1	TGCGCCAGCAGCCCGACAGGGGCTAACTATGGCTACACCTTC	CASSPTGANYGYTF
TRBV9	NA	TRBJ2-2	TRBD1	TGTGCCAGCAGCGTATACCAGGGGGCAACCGGGGAGCTGTTTTTT	CASSVYQGATGELFF
TRBV6-1	few	TRBJ2-3	NA	TGTGCCAGCAGTGATCCAGGGTTGTCCGATACGCAGTATTTT	CASSDPGLSDTQYF
TRBV11-2	NA	TRBJ2-1	TRBD2	TGTGCCAGCAGCTTAATGGGACTAGCTAAATACAATGAGCAGTTCTTC	CASSLMGLAKYNEQFF
TRBV29-1	NA	TRBJ1-4	TRBD1	TGCAGCGCCCTCAGGGGGCCGACTAATGAAAAACTGTTTTTT	CSALRGPTNEKLFF
TRBV7-7	once	TRBJ2-1	TRBD1	TGTGCTAGCAGCTTAGCACAGGGGGCGATGAATGAGCAGTTCTTC	CASSLAQGAMNEQFF
TRBV30	NA	TRBJ2-5	TRBD1	TGTGCCTGGAGTGTAGGTCTACAGGGGGAGACCCAGTACTTC	CAWSVGLQGETQYF
TRBV4-2	NA	TRBJ2-7	TRBD2	TGTGCCAGCAGCCAAGAGACTAGCGGATCCTACGAGCAGTACTTC	CASSQETSGSYEQYF
TRBV6-6	NA	TRBJ2-3	NA	TGTGCCAGCAGTTACTCTTCAGGAGATACGCAGTATTTT	CASSYSSGDTQYF
TRBV18	NA	TRBJ1-3	NA	TGTGCCAGCTCACCACTTGGACAGTCTGGAAACACCATATATTTT	CASSPLGQSGNTIYF